The 22 T cell receptor beta chains reported below all come from one sample, sequenced in a study of control samples from healthy donors and cancer patients (TCRdb year 2020). The protocol used for the library was the immunoSEQ multiplex PCR assay. In TCRdb, the immuneACCESS table is reduced to in-frame sequences with V and J assigned. These tables do not hold every clone; where another copy was compared, an unresolved V gene accounts for under half, and the others remain unexplained. In this sample the table shows around 140,000 clones, under 95% of which occur a single time. The ten largest account for 5% to 7% of the sample. Sequences were obtained from blood. The receptors shown here come from a man between 18 and 29 years old in good health.

The chain couples TRBV30 to TRBJ2-3; D unclear. Germline V gene lookup returns CDR1 GTSNPN and CDR2 SVGIG (reference sequence). The ends were cut back, 6 bases at V and 2 bases at J, with 6 bases in the middle. There are 11 residues in the CDR3. The DNA of the CDR3 is TGTGCCTGCTACGACACAGATACGCAGTATTTT. As protein: CACYDTDTQYF.

In regard to this clone: One junction end does not reproduce the germline sequence, and a read error may be involved. This chain connects TRBV5-1 to TRBJ1-5, with D uncertain. CDR1 and CDR2 (germline): SGHRS, YFSETQ. The CDR3 is made up of 13 amino acids. In nucleotides, the CDR3 is TGCGCCAGCAGCTTGGATGGTAATCAGTCCCAGCATTTT. This gives the protein CASSLDGNQSQHF.

V and J are TRBV5-6 and TRBJ1-1; a possible D gene is TRBD1 (5 bases). The V end was cut by 2 bases, the J end by 7 bases, with 24 bases between. This CDR3 region has 17 residues. CDR1 and CDR2 (germline): SGHDT, YYEEEE. CDR3 in DNA: TGTGCCAGCAGCTTTGGTCTTTTGGCAGGGCGGACGGGTGAAGCTTTCTTT. Translated: CASSFGLLAGRTGEAFF.

This clone was recorded once. The rearrangement uses TRBV3-1 (or the pseudogene TRBV3-2) and TRBJ2-1, with 8 bases lining up with TRBD1. The CDR3 has 17 residues. Germline V lookup: CDR1 LGHDT, CDR2 YNNKEL (reference sequence). The junction had 8 bases not matched to a gene; V was cut back by 2 bases and J by 2 bases. The CDR3 DNA reads as TGTGCCAGCAGCCAATACAGGGGGACCGCTGCCTACAATGAGCAGTTCTTC. Its translation: CASSQYRGTAAYNEQFF.

This clone was found once. V gene TRBV10-1 combines with J gene TRBJ1-1, with D hard to call. V was trimmed by 5 bases and J by 1 base, leaving 8 bases between them. CDR3 size: 13 residues. Germline CDR1 reads WNHNN; CDR2 reads SYGVQD (reference sequence). CDR3 region: CASSFPGNTEAFF. The CDR3, as DNA: TGCGCCAGCAGTTTTCCCGGGAACACTGAAGCTTTCTTT.

This chain links TRBV9 with TRBJ1-1; D gene uncertain. Trimming took 2 bases from V and 2 from J, leaving 10 bases between them. CDR3 length: 14 residues. Germline loops: CDR1 SGDLS, CDR2 YYNGEE. The CDR3 here is CASSVSTVNTEAFF. Here the CDR3 DNA reads TGTGCCAGCAGCGTTTCGACGGTAAACACTGAAGCTTTCTTT.

This chain links TRBV6-4 with TRBJ1-1; TRBD1 is a possible D gene (6 bases). This CDR3 has 15 amino acids. CDR1 is MRHNA and CDR2 is SNTAGT in the germline V gene. V was clipped by 3 bases and J by 4 bases, with 15 bases between them. The CDR3 sequence: CASSEFQGSLTEAFF. The CDR3 DNA reads as TGTGCCAGCAGTGAGTTTCAGGGGTCCCTCACTGAAGCTTTCTTT.

The gene calls are TRBV5-6 and TRBJ1-5, with no clear D. Trimming removed 2 bases from V and 5 bases from J, with 11 bases in between. The CDR3 contains 14 residues. Germline assignment: CDR1 SGHDT and CDR2 YYEEEE. CDR3 sequence (DNA): TGTGCCAGCAGCTTAAGTGCAGGACATCAGCCCCAGCATTTT. This encodes CASSLSAGHQPQHF.

On this clone itself: Additional DNA sequences in this sample encode the identical CDR3. The chain is built from TRBV27 and TRBJ2-7; possible D gene TRBD2, 6 bases. Germline CDR1 and CDR2: MNHEY and SMNVEV (reference sequence). This CDR3 comprises 13 residues. Trimming stripped 3 bases from V and 4 bases from J, with 10 bases between. CDR3 sequence: CASSLGGTYEQYF. The CDR3 region has the DNA TGTGCCAGCAGTTTGGGCGGGACTTACGAGCAGTACTTC.

This sequence joins TRBV9 and TRBJ1-2, with unresolved D. Germline-derived CDR1 and CDR2 are SGDLS and YYNGEE. The CDR3 is 12 residues long. V was pared by 5 bases and J by 6 bases, with 11 bases between. The CDR3 region is CASRGQRDGYTF. The DNA for the CDR3 is TGTGCCAGCAGAGGCCAGAGGGATGGCTACACCTTC. Filled out from reference TRBV9 and TRBJ1-2, the complete variable domain reads DSGVTQTPKHLITATGQRVTLRCSPRSGDLSVYWYQQSLDQGLQFLIQYYNGEERAKGNILERFSAQQFPDLHSELNLSSLELGDSALYFCASRGQRDGYTFGSGTRLTVV.

This clone was seen more than once but under ten times. Written as DNA, the CDR3 is TGTGCCAGCAGCTCCTTCAGGGGAAGGAACACTGAAGCTTTCTTT. Translating gives CASSSFRGRNTEAFF. This chain joins TRBV9 and TRBJ1-1; D is perhaps TRBD1 (6 bases). V was shortened by 4 bases and J by 1 base, with 14 bases between the two germline ends. There are 15 residues in the CDR3. The germline gives CDR1 SGDLS, CDR2 YYNGEE.

The rearrangement joins TRBV14 to TRBJ1-1; tentatively, D is TRBD1 (5 bases). With 0 bases removed from V and 0 bases from J, the gap between germline ends came to 20 bases. CDR3 length: 19 residues. Germline-derived CDR1 and CDR2 are SGHDN and FVKESK. CDR3 amino acids: CASSQERRGDTPMNTEAFF. Here the CDR3 DNA reads TGTGCCAGCAGCCAAGAGCGGCGAGGGGATACTCCCATGAACACTGAAGCTTTCTTT.

This clone was recorded once. The chain joins TRBV6-5 to TRBJ1-2; D ambiguous. There are 13 residues in the CDR3. From germline, CDR1 is MNHEY and CDR2 SVGAGI. Trimming stripped 5 bases from V and 7 bases from J, with 14 bases between. The CDR3 nucleotides are TGTGCCAGCAGTCTGACAAACTGGGGTGGCTACACCTTC. Amino acids: CASSLTNWGGYTF.

The CDR3 protein is CASSERGGNEKLFF. As DNA, the CDR3 is TGTGCCAGCAGTGAAAGGGGGGGAAATGAAAAACTGTTTTTT. The chain combines TRBV2 with TRBJ1-4; possibly TRBD1 for D (6 bases). V lost 2 bases and J lost 5, with 9 bases in between. CDR3 length: 14 residues. The germline V gene has CDR1 SNHLY and CDR2 FYNNEI.

This clone occurred once. This sequence joins TRBV29-1 and TRBJ1-5; D may be TRBD1 (5 bases). CDR3 length: 14 amino acids. V lost 6 bases, J lost 1 base, and 13 bases lay in between. The germline gives CDR1 SQVTM, CDR2 ANQGSEA. CDR3 coding DNA: TGCAGCGTCGTGCAAGGGGCAAGCAATCAGCCCCAGCATTTT. It specifies CSVVQGASNQPQHF.

This clone was counted a single time. The gene calls are TRBV7-9 and TRBJ2-1, with no clear D. Trimming cost V 5 bases and J 4 bases, with 27 bases left between them. Germline CDR1 is SEHNR and CDR2 is FQNEAQ (reference sequence). The CDR3 is 19 residues long. CDR3 amino acids: CASSPYSRRDLSIYNEQFF. The CDR3 DNA reads as TGTGCCAGCAGCCCCTATAGTCGACGCGATCTGTCAATATACAATGAGCAGTTCTTC.

As to this clone: Germline is not matched at one junction end, which may reflect a read error. The chain has TRBV7-9 and TRBJ2-7; 12 bases line up with TRBD1. Germline loops: CDR1 SEHNR, CDR2 FQNEAQ (reference sequence). The CDR3 is 12 amino acids. CDR3 residues: CASSLGGTGGSF. DNA for the CDR3: TGTGCCAGCAGCTTAGGGGGGACAGGGGGCTCCTTT.

This rearrangement joins TRBV6-6 to TRBJ2-5; 7 nucleotides match TRBD2. The CDR3 is 14 residues long. J lost 4 bases, V lost 6 bases, and 8 bases had no gene match. Germline CDR1 is MNHNY and CDR2 is SVGAGI (reference sequence). This CDR3 reads CASRSLREVETQYF. The CDR3 coding sequence is TGTGCCAGCAGGAGTCTCCGGGAGGTAGAGACCCAGTACTTC.

V gene TRBV4-3 combines with J gene TRBJ2-3, with 7 bases lining up with TRBD2. Germline V lookup: CDR1 LGHNA, CDR2 YSLEER. The CDR3 runs to 16 residues. Trimming took 0 bases from V and 2 from J; bases not matched to a gene: 5. This CDR3 is CASSQEASGNTDTQYF. The DNA of the CDR3 is TGCGCCAGCAGCCAAGAGGCTAGCGGAAACACAGATACGCAGTATTTT.

The chain has TRBV5-8 and TRBJ1-2; no definite D call. CDR3 size: 13 residues. V lost 5 bases and J lost 1, with 9 bases in between. From germline, CDR1 is SGHTS and CDR2 YDEGEE. The chain's CDR3 is CASSSRSNYGYTF. As DNA, the CDR3 is TGTGCCAGCAGTAGTAGGAGTAACTATGGCTACACCTTC.

This clone was picked up one time. The CDR3 sequence is CASSSLPPGRETQYF. CDR3 coding DNA: TGTGCCAGCAGTTCCCTCCCCCCGGGGCGTGAGACCCAGTACTTC. V gene TRBV27 combines with J gene TRBJ2-5; tentatively, D is TRBD1 or TRBD2 (5 bases each). V lost 4 bases, J lost 5 bases, and 17 bases lay in between. The CDR3 is 15 residues long. The germline V gene encodes CDR1 MNHEY and CDR2 SMNVEV (reference sequence).

This chain connects TRBV4-1 to TRBJ2-7; TRBD2 agrees at 7 bases. Trimming at V came to 2 bases and at J to 0 bases, leaving 7 bases not matched to a gene. This CDR3 comprises 16 residues. CDR1 and CDR2 from the germline V gene are MGHRA and YSYEKL. The CDR3 is CASSQLAGLSSYEQYF. The CDR3 nucleotides are TGCGCCAGCAGCCAATTAGCGGGCCTATCCTCCTACGAGCAGTACTTC.